This T cell receptor (beta chain) was captured in a study of cytomegalovirus exposure and HLA in healthy donors. Points from the study as a whole: Most sequenced TCRs were rare (though some public TCRs occurred in many donors).

Libraries were prepared by immunoSEQ multiplex PCR; TCRdb keeps only in-frame clonotypes and omits some of them. The profile shows 60,000 to 75,000 clones, 90% to 96% of them singletons. Remarks on this clone: What it binds is not known.

Trimming took 5 bases from V and 2 from J, leaving 25 bases between them. This CDR3 contains 18 residues. The rearrangement joins TRBV5-3 to TRBJ2-5; tentatively, D is TRBD1 (6 bases). TRBV5-3 is classed as an ORF, of uncertain function. This sequence originates from a man aged 18 to 30 in good health and CMV-seronegative. The sequenced material came from PBMCs. The DNA of the CDR3 is TGTGCCAGAAGTCTGTTCGGACCAGGGGTCCTGTTTCAAGAGACCCAGTACTTC. Translation gives CARSLFGPGVLFQETQYF.